One sample yielded the 7 T cell receptor beta chains listed below, sequenced in a study of pediatric ulcerative colitis. During colonoscopy, one to two rectal pinch biopsies were collected. Profiling relied on immunoSEQ multiplex PCR, and the TCRdb table lists in-frame clones only, not all of them. The profile covers 20,000 to 25,000 clones, with approximately 71% appearing a single time and 7.8% taken by the ten largest. The sequenced sample consisted of gut tissue. These receptors were taken from a boy aged 5 to 17 with severe ulcerative colitis.

The gene calls are TRBV19 and TRBJ2-7; 10 nucleotides agree with TRBD1. This CDR3 is 16 amino acids long. J was trimmed by 2 bases and V by 5 bases; bases with no gene match: 9. The germline CDR1 and CDR2 sequences are LNHDA and SQIVND (reference sequence). The CDR3 loop is CASSLSGQGETYEQYF. The DNA of the CDR3 is TGTGCCAGTAGTCTCTCCGGACAGGGGGAGACCTACGAGCAGTACTTC.

This clone was seen a handful of times. CDR3 loop: CASSYSKRAGANVLTF. In nucleotides, the CDR3 is TGTGCCAGCAGTTACTCGAAGAGGGCTGGGGCCAACGTCCTGACTTTC. The chain links TRBV6-5 to TRBJ2-6, with TRBD2 as a possible D gene (5 bases). V dropped 0 bases and J dropped 2 bases, with 8 bases sitting between them. CDR3 size: 16 residues. Germline loops: CDR1 MNHEY, CDR2 SVGAGI.

This chain connects TRBV9 to TRBJ2-2, with no clear D. CDR3 length: 11 amino acids. Trimming removed 4 bases from V and 9 bases from J, with 7 bases in between. CDR1 and CDR2 from the germline V gene are SGDLS and YYNGEE. This CDR3 reads CASSSQRELFF. Written as DNA, the CDR3 is TGTGCCAGCAGCTCACAAAGGGAGCTGTTTTTT. The whole variable domain, filled in from reference TRBV9 and TRBJ2-2, reads DSGVTQTPKHLITATGQRVTLRCSPRSGDLSVYWYQQSLDQGLQFLIQYYNGEERAKGNILERFSAQQFPDLHSELNLSSLELGDSALYFCASSSQRELFFGEGSRLTVL.

The chain links TRBV28 to TRBJ1-5; 8 bases match TRBD1. Germline lookup yields CDR1 MDHEN and CDR2 SYDVKM. This CDR3 is 14 amino acids long. J gave up 9 bases and V 4 bases, and 8 bases lay outside the gene matches. CDR3 nucleotides: TGTGCCAGCAGTTCGACAGGGGACACGGGGCCCCAGCATTTT. Translated, it gives CASSSTGDTGPQHF.

V usage is TRBV6-4 and J usage is TRBJ2-2; D assignment may be TRBD1 or TRBD2 (5 bases each). The CDR3 is made up of 13 amino acids. V was cut by 3 bases and J by 3 bases, with 5 bases left in between. CDR1 and CDR2 from the germline V gene are MRHNA and SNTAGT. The CDR3 DNA is TGTGCCAGCAGTGAGGGGGACACCGGGGAGCTGTTTTTT. Its protein product is CASSEGDTGELFF.

The V gene is TRBV12-5, the J gene TRBJ2-5; TRBD2 matches at 11 bases. The CDR3 covers 18 residues. The J segment lost 5 bases and the V segment lost 6 bases, leaving 17 bases of the junction unmatched. Germline V gives CDR1 LGHNT, CDR2 FRNRAP. As DNA, the CDR3 is TGTGCTAGTGGACACCAAGGTAGCGGGAGGGGATATTTGGAGACCCAGTACTTC. Protein sequence: CASGHQGSGRGYLETQYF.

The rearrangement joins TRBV4-3 to TRBJ2-7, with TRBD2 matching 9 bases. The germline V gene encodes CDR1 LGHNA and CDR2 YSLEER. After removal of 0 bases from V and 3 bases from J, the junction contained 6 bases not matched to a gene. This CDR3 contains 16 residues. CDR3 region: CASSQDRLSGSYEQYF. The CDR3 region has the DNA TGCGCCAGCAGCCAAGACCGTCTTAGCGGGAGCTACGAGCAGTACTTC.